This TCR beta chain was identified during a study of blood T cells in healthy people across ages. Overall study context: Using template switching, researchers captured about one barcoded beta molecule for each two T cells.

Samples each had at least 6 micrograms of total RNA extracted. This clonotype was detected ten times or more. No antigen is known for it. Study-wide results and caveats: TCR beta diversity per million T cells fell roughly linearly with age.

The V end was cut by 1 base, the J end by 5 bases, with 8 bases between. The CDR3 sequence is 13 residues long. CDR1 MDHEN and CDR2 SYDVKM come from the germline V gene. Through a sample-barcoded 5' primer and a J-beta primer mix, a second PCR was run for roughly 6 to 12 cycles. MiXCR, run by TCRdb on the 5' RACE reads, gives a single entry per CDR3 protein. Found here are around 650,000 distinct CDR3 sequences, around 32% of them singletons; the top ten hold 15%. J is TRBJ2-5 and V is TRBV28; D call uncertain. The receptor was derived from a woman over 75 in good health. Sequencing was done on a sample of blood. The CDR3 DNA follows: TGTGCCAGCAGTTTATCCCAGGAGGAGACCCAGTACTTC. Translation gives CASSLSQEETQYF. Filled out from reference TRBV28 and TRBJ2-5, the complete variable domain reads DVKVTQSSRYLVKRTGEKVFLECVQDMDHENMFWYRQDPGLGLRLIYFSYDVKMKEKGDIPEGYSVSREKKERFSLILESASTNQTSMYLCASSLSQEETQYFGPGTRLLVL.